Below are 3 T cell receptor beta chains sequenced from a single sample in a study of Ad26.COV2.S vaccination and SARS-CoV-2 variants. Treatment in this sample: over 15 received Ad26.COV2.S at low or high dose, single or two shots; roughly five received placebo; per-sample allocation not given. Sampling took place 63 days after the first vaccine or placebo injection. This table comes from immunoSEQ multiplex PCR, and its TCRdb copy is limited to in-frame clones, with some not included. The top ten clones hold about 3.4% of a sample with 360,000 or so clones, around nine tenths of them seen once. This specimen consisted of peripheral blood, obtained in a trial of Ad26.COV2.S vaccine versus placebo. Receptors were obtained from a person aged 18 to 65 who received the Ad26.COV2.S COVID-19 vaccine or a placebo.

The rearrangement uses TRBV5-1 and TRBJ1-2, with D unresolved. Trimming pared 0 bases from V and 4 bases from J, leaving 13 bases between. Per germline, CDR1 SGHRS and CDR2 YFSETQ. The CDR3 extends over 15 amino acids. The CDR3 sequence: CASSLDNRGIYGYTF. CDR3 DNA: TGCGCCAGCAGCTTGGACAACAGAGGCATCTATGGCTACACCTTC.

There are a few counts of this clone. The chain carries TRBV19 and TRBJ1-5; 8 nucleotides match TRBD1. The CDR3 runs 18 residues. The J segment lost 7 bases and the V segment lost 2 bases, leaving 16 bases of the junction unmatched. The germline gives CDR1 LNHDA, CDR2 SQIVND (reference sequence). As DNA, the CDR3 is TGTGCCAGTAGTATAAGAGATGGAGATGACAGGGGAGGCCAGCCCCAGCATTTT. It translates to CASSIRDGDDRGGQPQHF.

The V call is TRBV10-1, the J call TRBJ2-1; D call uncertain. Trimming took 8 bases from V and 6 from J, leaving 20 bases between them. Germline V gene lookup returns CDR1 WNHNN and CDR2 SYGVQD (reference sequence). CDR3 length equals 15 residues. CDR3 protein: CASPLLASVGNEQFF. The DNA for the CDR3 is TGCGCCAGCCCTCTTTTGGCTAGTGTTGGCAATGAGCAGTTCTTC.